These T cell receptor beta chains were read from a single sample in a study of T-cell memory formation after mild COVID-19. TCRdb re-derived calls from the 5' RACE reads in MiXCR, one entry per CDR3 protein. This table has 380,000 or so distinct CDR3 sequences, approximately 15% appearing once. The sequenced material came from PBMCs or a T cell subset sorted from them (not recorded which). These receptors were taken from a man between 18 and 29 years old who had mild COVID-19 (a few samples of this study predate the infection). Cell type and time point are not known. Both conserved end residues are part of each CDR3. Fields, in order: clone size, J gene, D gene, V gene, CDR3 protein, CDR3 DNA. The D gene is left open where the match is weak. The listing skips clone size in some rows; elsewhere it reads once, few, many or a size class.

size: few
J: TRBJ1-2
D: .
V: TRBV6-6
CDR3: CASSYGTRGRSYGYTF
DNA: TGTGCCAGCAGTTACGGGACCCGGGGGCGTAGTTATGGCTACACCTTC

size: .
J: TRBJ2-3
D: TRBD1
V: TRBV9
CDR3: CASSPRTGPAGTQYF
DNA: TGTGCCAGCAGCCCTAGGACAGGGCCAGCGGGTACGCAGTATTTT

size: many
J: TRBJ2-3
D: .
V: TRBV5-8
CDR3: CASSWTGDTDTQYF
DNA: TGTGCCAGCAGCTGGACCGGAGACACAGATACGCAGTATTTT

size: many
J: TRBJ2-3
D: .
V: TRBV7-2
CDR3: CASSPPRAYTDTQYF
DNA: TGTGCCAGCAGCCCCCCGCGGGCTTACACAGATACGCAGTATTTT

size: many
J: TRBJ2-5
D: .
V: TRBV21-1
CDR3: CARRGQEETQYF
DNA: TGTGCCCGACGGGGACAAGAAGAGACCCAGTACTTC

size: .
J: TRBJ2-7
D: .
V: TRBV27
CDR3: CASSLYGTSYEQYF
DNA: TGTGCCAGCAGTTTATATGGGACCTCCTACGAGCAGTACTTC

size: .
J: TRBJ2-5
D: TRBD1
V: TRBV9
CDR3: CASSPYPGAGGETQYF
DNA: TGTGCCAGCAGCCCGTACCCTGGGGCAGGGGGAGAGACCCAGTACTTC

size: once
J: TRBJ2-5
D: .
V: TRBV4-3
CDR3: CASSLTSWGETQYF
DNA: TGCGCCAGCAGCCTCACTAGCTGGGGGGAGACCCAGTACTTC

size: once
J: TRBJ1-2
D: .
V: TRBV27
CDR3: CASSFGTHYGYTF
DNA: TGTGCCAGCAGTTTCGGGACACATTATGGCTACACCTTC

size: .
J: TRBJ2-1
D: .
V: TRBV7-2
CDR3: CASSLERTGTEQFF
DNA: TGTGCCAGCAGCTTAGAACGTACGGGCACGGAGCAGTTCTTC

size: .
J: TRBJ2-4
D: .
V: TRBV18
CDR3: CASSGRDLVDIQYF
DNA: TGTGCCAGCTCAGGCCGGGACCTCGTAGACATTCAGTACTTC

size: few
J: TRBJ1-2
D: .
V: TRBV6-5
CDR3: CASRSPGAEGYTF
DNA: TGTGCCAGCAGATCCCCGGGGGCCGAGGGCTACACCTTC

size: few
J: TRBJ2-1
D: TRBD2
V: TRBV28
CDR3: CASSLSSGGAGEQFF
DNA: TGTGCCAGCAGTCTTTCTAGCGGGGGGGCCGGTGAGCAGTTCTTC

size: .
J: TRBJ2-7
D: .
V: TRBV5-5
CDR3: CASSFGTTPYEQYF
DNA: TGTGCCAGCAGCTTCGGGACAACACCCTACGAGCAGTACTTC

size: .
J: TRBJ1-2
D: .
V: TRBV29-1
CDR3: CSVATSQWGASYGYTF
DNA: TGCAGCGTTGCTACATCGCAATGGGGGGCCTCCTATGGCTACACCTTC

size: .
J: TRBJ2-4
D: .
V: TRBV20-1
CDR3: CSARDLREAKNIQYF
DNA: TGCAGTGCTAGAGACCTCAGGGAAGCCAAAAACATTCAGTACTTC

size: few
J: TRBJ2-1
D: .
V: TRBV12-3/TRBV12-4
CDR3: CASSSGFGNEQFF
DNA: TGTGCCAGCAGTTCGGGGTTCGGCAATGAGCAGTTCTTC

size: .
J: TRBJ1-5
D: .
V: TRBV15
CDR3: CATSRDGYEPQHF
DNA: TGTGCCACCAGCAGAGATGGATACGAGCCCCAGCATTTT

size: few
J: TRBJ1-5
D: .
V: TRBV4-1
CDR3: CASSWTLSNQPQHF
DNA: TGCGCCAGCAGCTGGACCCTTAGCAATCAGCCCCAGCATTTT

size: few
J: TRBJ2-7
D: .
V: TRBV28
CDR3: CASSSPSDRSYF
DNA: TGTGCCAGCAGTTCCCCCTCCGACAGGTCGTACTTC

size: .
J: TRBJ1-2
D: .
V: TRBV7-3
CDR3: CASSSDRNSGYTF
DNA: TGTGCCAGCAGTTCCGACAGGAACAGTGGCTACACCTTC

size: many
J: TRBJ2-3
D: .
V: TRBV5-1
CDR3: CASSLAGGGVTDTQYF
DNA: TGCGCCAGCAGCTTGGCGGGGGGCGGTGTGACAGATACGCAGTATTTT

size: many
J: TRBJ1-1
D: TRBD1
V: TRBV11-1
CDR3: CASRWDRGRDRNTEAFF
DNA: TGTGCCAGCAGATGGGACAGGGGGCGCGATCGGAACACTGAAGCTTTCTTT

size: many
J: TRBJ2-7
D: .
V: TRBV12-3/TRBV12-4
CDR3: CASSPGPYEQYF
DNA: TGTGCCAGCAGCCCCGGCCCCTACGAGCAGTACTTC

size: .
J: TRBJ2-5
D: .
V: TRBV7-2
CDR3: CASSPPGPVRTETQYF
DNA: TGTGCCAGCAGCCCCCCCGGGCCAGTGCGCACGGAGACCCAGTACTTC

size: many
J: TRBJ2-1
D: TRBD2
V: TRBV4-1
CDR3: CASSQDGTSGHNRGQFF
DNA: TGCGCCAGCAGCCAAGATGGGACTAGCGGTCATAATCGTGGGCAGTTCTTC

size: many
J: TRBJ2-1
D: .
V: TRBV20-1
CDR3: CSASAGLNEQFF
DNA: TGCAGTGCTTCCGCGGGGCTCAATGAGCAGTTCTTC

size: few
J: TRBJ2-3
D: TRBD2
V: TRBV7-8
CDR3: CASSFSGGAIDTQYF
DNA: TGTGCCAGCAGCTTTAGCGGGGGGGCGATAGATACGCAGTATTTT

size: .
J: TRBJ1-2
D: TRBD1
V: TRBV6-5
CDR3: CASRLDRGVSYGYTF
DNA: TGTGCCAGCAGACTCGACAGGGGGGTATCCTATGGCTACACCTTC

size: few
J: TRBJ2-4
D: .
V: TRBV6-5
CDR3: CASRATGAPANIQYF
DNA: TGTGCCAGCAGGGCCACCGGGGCCCCTGCCAACATTCAGTACTTC

size: .
J: TRBJ2-2
D: .
V: TRBV2
CDR3: CASSERGGGANTGELFF
DNA: TGTGCCAGCAGTGAACGTGGTGGGGGTGCGAACACCGGGGAGCTGTTTTTT

size: .
J: TRBJ2-4
D: .
V: TRBV20-1
CDR3: CSARDIGPLGGIQYF
DNA: TGCAGTGCTAGAGATATCGGGCCCTTGGGCGGCATTCAGTACTTC

size: few
J: TRBJ2-1
D: .
V: TRBV3-1
CDR3: CASSQEKEVPGDEQFF
DNA: TGTGCCAGCAGCCAAGAAAAGGAGGTCCCCGGCGATGAGCAGTTCTTC

size: .
J: TRBJ2-1
D: TRBD2
V: TRBV7-9
CDR3: CASSSPTSGGAYNEQFF
DNA: TGTGCCAGCAGCTCCCCTACTAGCGGGGGGGCCTACAATGAGCAGTTCTTC

size: .
J: TRBJ1-1
D: .
V: TRBV7-9
CDR3: CASSLVVAEAFF
DNA: TGTGCCAGCAGCCTGGTTGTCGCTGAAGCTTTCTTT

size: few
J: TRBJ2-1
D: TRBD2
V: TRBV7-2
CDR3: CASSDTGGPNEQFF
DNA: TGTGCCAGCAGCGACACGGGGGGACCTAATGAGCAGTTCTTC

size: few
J: TRBJ1-2
D: .
V: TRBV18
CDR3: CASSPTEGDYGYTF
DNA: TGTGCCAGCTCACCTACAGAGGGGGACTATGGCTACACCTTC

size: .
J: TRBJ1-1
D: .
V: TRBV6-1
CDR3: CASKGGTMNTEAFF
DNA: TGTGCCAGCAAAGGAGGAACCATGAACACTGAAGCTTTCTTT

size: few
J: TRBJ1-6
D: .
V: TRBV6-5
CDR3: CASMQGGLDSPLHF
DNA: TGTGCCAGCATGCAGGGAGGGCTTGATTCACCCCTCCACTTT

size: .
J: TRBJ1-2
D: .
V: TRBV4-3
CDR3: CASSQERGIPNYGYTF
DNA: TGCGCCAGCAGCCAAGAGAGAGGCATACCTAACTATGGCTACACCTTC

size: .
J: TRBJ2-7
D: .
V: TRBV3-1
CDR3: CASSFRRSRYEQYF
DNA: TGTGCCAGCAGCTTTCGAAGGTCACGCTACGAGCAGTACTTC